The T cell receptor beta chain under discussion was sequenced for a study of shared clonotypes between healthy human individuals. The study, taken as a whole, reports: Naive CD4 clonotypes overlapped across several donors at approximately 5.3%. Sequencing of the sorted subsets was shown by rarefaction to be incomplete despite large depth.

The CDR3 has 16 amino acids. V gave up 0 bases and J gave up 6 bases, with 15 bases separating them. The V gene's germline CDR1 is MNHNY and CDR2 SVGAGI (reference sequence). On this clone: Its antigen is undetermined.

The input for sorted-subset replicate PCRs was about 210 ng DNA, about 30,000 T cell genomes. Using immunoSEQ multiplex PCR, the repertoire was profiled, and TCRdb retains in-frame clones only, with some absent. Among about 2.1 million clones, just under 95% were seen once, and the ten largest hold approximately 1.7%. Naive CD8 cells were CD45RO-negative, positively selected for CCR7, excluding terminally differentiated effector memory CD45RA+ cells. Material for sequencing was naive CD8+ T cells from PBMCs. The sequence was obtained from a man younger than 30 in good health. Some clones in this sample may be carry-over from other donors' samples. The chain couples TRBV6-6 to TRBJ1-5, with D perhaps matching TRBD1 (6 bases). The CDR3 region is CASSYSNRGASQPQHF. The CDR3 DNA reads as TGTGCCAGCAGTTACTCGAACCGGGGGGCAAGTCAGCCCCAGCATTTT.